The clone carrying this T cell receptor (beta chain) was recorded at least ten times. MiXCR, run by TCRdb on the PCR reads, gives a single entry per CDR3 protein. The sample comprises roughly 9,800 distinct CDR3 sequences, roughly a third of which are singletons, and 10% rests with the top ten. This sample is drawn from a study of immune characterization of retroperitoneal liposarcoma. Specimen: tumor tissue. The receptor's source is a female donor with retroperitoneal liposarcoma.

The CDR3 DNA reads as TGTGCCAGCAGCCCTTGGCCTCGGGGGGGGCTCGAGCAGTTCTTC. Protein sequence: CASSPWPRGGLEQFF. The rearrangement joins TRBV7-2 to TRBJ2-1, with 8 bases lining up with TRBD2. The CDR3 totals 15 residues. Germline CDR1 SGHTA, CDR2 FQGNSA. V was clipped by 5 bases and J by 10 bases; unmatched bases: 13. Full variable domain (remainder filled in from reference TRBV7-2 and TRBJ2-1): GAGVSQSPSNKVTEKGKDVELRCDPISGHTALYWYRQSLGQGLEFLIYFQGNSAPDKSGLPSDRFSAERTGGSVSTLTIQRTQQEDSAVYLCASSPWPRGGLEQFFGPGTRLTVL.